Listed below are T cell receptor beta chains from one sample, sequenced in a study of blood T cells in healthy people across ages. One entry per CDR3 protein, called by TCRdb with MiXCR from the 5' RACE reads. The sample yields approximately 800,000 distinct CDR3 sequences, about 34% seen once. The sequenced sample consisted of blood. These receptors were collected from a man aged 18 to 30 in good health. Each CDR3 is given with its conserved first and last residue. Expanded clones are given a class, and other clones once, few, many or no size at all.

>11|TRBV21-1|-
CARLGAYEQYF
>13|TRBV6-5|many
CASSAGSSYEQYF
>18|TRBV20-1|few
CSARDFSSGGANTGELFF
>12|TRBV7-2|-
CASSWTNNEQFF
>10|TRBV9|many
CASKNYGYTF
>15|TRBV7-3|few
CASSLGLAGRGEQFF
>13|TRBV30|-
CAWGPGPEPPLHF
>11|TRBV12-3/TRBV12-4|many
CASSFTDTQYF
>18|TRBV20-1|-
CSASRGLAGGRRYNEQYF
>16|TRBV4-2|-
CASSQEEYTAYNEQFF
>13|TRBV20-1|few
CSARGPRTDTQYF
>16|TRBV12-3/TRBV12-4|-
CASSFIQTLRTDTQYF
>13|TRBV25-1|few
CASSEYGDHEQFF
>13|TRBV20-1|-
CSASIGAEETQYF
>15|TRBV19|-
CASSKGTTVRDTQYF
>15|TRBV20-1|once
CSASEGGSPSGELFF
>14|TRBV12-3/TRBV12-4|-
CASSVNRDRYEQYF
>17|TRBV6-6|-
CASSYTLLTVRDEKLFF
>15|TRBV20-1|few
CSARDLQGAGETQYF
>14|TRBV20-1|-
CSAPPAGAPDTQYF
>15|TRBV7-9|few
CASSPLVTGITEAFF
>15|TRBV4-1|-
CASSQEQGLNTEAFF
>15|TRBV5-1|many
CASSAGLGGYNEQFF
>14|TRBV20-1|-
CSASYSPMNTEAFF
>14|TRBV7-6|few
CASSLASEQETQYF
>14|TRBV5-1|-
CASSLTGRNNEQYF
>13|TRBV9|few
CASSVAGTNEQYF
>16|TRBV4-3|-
CASSFSNAGDQETQYF
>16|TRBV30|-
CAWSFYGGYLDTEAFF
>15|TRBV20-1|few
CSARVPEGREDGYTF
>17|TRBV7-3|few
CASSAQGRLGGEETQYF
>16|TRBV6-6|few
CASSHPLGMGNQPQHF
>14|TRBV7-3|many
CASSLGPRGNEQFF
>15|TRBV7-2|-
CASSLDRTGGNIQYF
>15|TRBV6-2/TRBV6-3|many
CASSATGTGGSPLHF
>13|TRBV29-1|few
CSVELAVADTQYF
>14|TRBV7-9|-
CATWGGVSYNEQYF
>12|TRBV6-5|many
CASSYDAHEQYF
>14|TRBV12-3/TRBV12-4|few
CASSLAGGFHGYTF